These T cell receptor beta chains were read from a single sample in a study of identical twins. TCRdb analysed the 5' RACE reads with MiXCR anew, one entry per CDR3 protein. The repertoire holds under 350,000 distinct CDR3 sequences, with roughly 9.7% as singletons. These same data were also listed under a study on yellow fever vaccine responses in identical twins.

Sequences were obtained from CD8+ T cells sorted from blood. These receptors came from a woman between 18 and 30 years old in good health. Both conserved end residues are part of each CDR3. D genes are given only for firm matches. Clone size is not always given. Where it is, it says once, few, many or a class for expanded clones.

abundance,d_gene,j_gene,v_gene,len,CDR3nt,CDR3aa
once,TRBD1,TRBJ1-3,TRBV2,16,TGTGCCAGCAGTGGACAGGAGGACAGGGCTGGAAACACCATATATTTT,CASSGQEDRAGNTIYF
few,TRBD1,TRBJ2-3,TRBV27,14,TGTGCCAGCAGCTTACAGGGGATCACAGATACGCAGTATTTT,CASSLQGITDTQYF
few,TRBD1,TRBJ2-1,TRBV15,15,TGTGCCACCAGCCGGGACAGGGGGTCCTACAATGAGCAGTTCTTC,CATSRDRGSYNEQFF
many,-,TRBJ2-1,TRBV27,13,TGTGCCAGCAGTTTATCGAGGCAGCAAGAGCAGTTCTTC,CASSLSRQQEQFF
many,TRBD2,TRBJ2-7,TRBV9,14,TGTGCCAGCAGCGTTAGCGGGGGGCCCTACGAGCAGTACTTC,CASSVSGGPYEQYF
-,-,TRBJ2-1,TRBV7-8,15,TGTGCCAGCAGCTTAGCAGGGTTTGCCTACAATGAGCAGTTCTTC,CASSLAGFAYNEQFF
-,TRBD2,TRBJ2-7,TRBV29-1,13,TGCAGCGTTCAACCTAGCGGGGGTACTGAGCAGTACTTC,CSVQPSGGTEQYF
many,-,TRBJ2-7,TRBV29-1,14,TGCAGCGTTGTGGCCGACCCTTTTACCTACGAGCAGTACTTC,CSVVADPFTYEQYF
many,-,TRBJ1-5,TRBV12-3/TRBV12-4,14,TGTGCCAGCAGTTTATCGAGCCCGTATCAGCCCCAGCATTTT,CASSLSSPYQPQHF
many,-,TRBJ2-3,TRBV9,17,TGTGCCAGCAGCGTAGCCACGGTAGGGGGGGCCGGAGATACGCAGTATTTT,CASSVATVGGAGDTQYF
-,-,TRBJ2-3,TRBV15,17,TGTGCCACCAGCAGAGGGGAACCCATCGAGGTCACAGATACGCAGTATTTT,CATSRGEPIEVTDTQYF
few,TRBD1,TRBJ1-6,TRBV5-1,18,TGCGCCAGCAGCTCTCCCGGGACAGAGAACTCCTATAATTCACCCCTCCACTTT,CASSSPGTENSYNSPLHF